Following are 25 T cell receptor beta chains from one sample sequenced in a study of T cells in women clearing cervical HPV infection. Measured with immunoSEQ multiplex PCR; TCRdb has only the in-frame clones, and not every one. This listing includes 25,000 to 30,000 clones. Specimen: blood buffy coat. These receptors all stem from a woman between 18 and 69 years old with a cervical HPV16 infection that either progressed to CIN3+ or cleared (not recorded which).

CDR3 loop: CSVAGSLSDTYTF. The CDR3 DNA, read in part, is TGCAGCGTTGCCGGTAGCCTTTCCGATACC. The rearrangement links TRBV29-1 to TRBJ1-2, with D hard to call. From the germline J gene comes the end of the CDR3, since the read stops 3 residues before it. The CDR3 has 13 amino acids. Germline V gives CDR1 SQVTM, CDR2 ANQGSEA.

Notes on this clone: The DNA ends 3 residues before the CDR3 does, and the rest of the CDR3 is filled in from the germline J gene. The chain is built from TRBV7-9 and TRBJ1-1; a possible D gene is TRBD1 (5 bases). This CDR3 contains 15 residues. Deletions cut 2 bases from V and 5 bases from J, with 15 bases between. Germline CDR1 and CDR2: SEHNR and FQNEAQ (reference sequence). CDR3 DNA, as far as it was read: TGTGCCAGCAGCTTAAGTCTAGGCAGGGAAACTGAA. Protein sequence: CASSLSLGRETE. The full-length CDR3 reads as CASSLSLGRETEAFF.

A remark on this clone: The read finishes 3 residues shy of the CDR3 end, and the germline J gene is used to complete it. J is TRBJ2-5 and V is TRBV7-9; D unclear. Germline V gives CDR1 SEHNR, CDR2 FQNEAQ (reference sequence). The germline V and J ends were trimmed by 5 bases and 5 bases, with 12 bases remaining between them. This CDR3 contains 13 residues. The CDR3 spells CASSPRPLETQYF. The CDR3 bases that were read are TGTGCCAGCAGCCCGAGGCCCCTGGAGACC.

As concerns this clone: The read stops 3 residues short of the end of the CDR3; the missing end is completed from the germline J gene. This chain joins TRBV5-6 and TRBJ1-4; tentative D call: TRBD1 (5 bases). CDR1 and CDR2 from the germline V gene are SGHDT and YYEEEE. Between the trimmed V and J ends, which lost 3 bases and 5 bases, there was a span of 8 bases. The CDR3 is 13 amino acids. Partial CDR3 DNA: TGTGCCAGCAGCTGGCGGGGGAATGAAAAA. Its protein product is CASSWRGNEK. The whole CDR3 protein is CASSWRGNEKLFF.

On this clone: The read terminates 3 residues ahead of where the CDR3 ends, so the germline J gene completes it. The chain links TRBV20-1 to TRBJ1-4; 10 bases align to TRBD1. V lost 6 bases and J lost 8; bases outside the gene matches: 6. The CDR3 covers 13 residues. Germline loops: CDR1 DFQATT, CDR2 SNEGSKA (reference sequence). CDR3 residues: CSAKTGGFEKLFF. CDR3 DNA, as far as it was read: TGCAGTGCCAAGACAGGGGGCTTCGAAAAA.

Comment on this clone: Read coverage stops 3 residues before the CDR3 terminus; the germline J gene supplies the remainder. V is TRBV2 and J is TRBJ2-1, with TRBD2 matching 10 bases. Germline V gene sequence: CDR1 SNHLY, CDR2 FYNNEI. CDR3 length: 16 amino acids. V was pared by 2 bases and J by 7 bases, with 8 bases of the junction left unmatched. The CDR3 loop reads CASSESGGLALNEQFF. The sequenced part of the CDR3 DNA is TGTGCCAGCAGTGAATCCGGGGGACTAGCGCTGAATGAG.

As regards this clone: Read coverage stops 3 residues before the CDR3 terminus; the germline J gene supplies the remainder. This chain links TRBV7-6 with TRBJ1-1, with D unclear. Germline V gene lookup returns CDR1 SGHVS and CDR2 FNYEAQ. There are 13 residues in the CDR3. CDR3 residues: CASSLGRTDTAFF. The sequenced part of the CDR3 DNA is TGTGCCAGCAGCTTAGGTCGCACAGATACG.

Partial CDR3 DNA: TGTGCCAGTAGCCTAGACAGAGATTATCAGCCC. Its translation is CASSLDRDYQP. The CDR3, in full, reads CASSLDRDYQPQHF. The chain couples TRBV19 to TRBJ1-5; D is perhaps TRBD1 (5 bases). The CDR3 end lies 3 residues beyond the end of the read and is filled in from the germline J gene. The CDR3 spans 14 residues. Germline V gene data show CDR1 as LNHDA and CDR2 as SQIVND (reference sequence). V lost 6 bases, J lost 5 bases, and 14 bases lay in between.

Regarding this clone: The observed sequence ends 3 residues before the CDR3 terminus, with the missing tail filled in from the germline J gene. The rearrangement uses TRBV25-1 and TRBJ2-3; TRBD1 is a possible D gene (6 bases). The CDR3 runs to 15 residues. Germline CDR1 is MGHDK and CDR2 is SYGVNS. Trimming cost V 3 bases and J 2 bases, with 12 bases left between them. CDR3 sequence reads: CASSDPRTVTDTQYF. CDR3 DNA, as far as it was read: TGTGCCAGCAGTGATCCGCGGACAGTCACAGATACG.

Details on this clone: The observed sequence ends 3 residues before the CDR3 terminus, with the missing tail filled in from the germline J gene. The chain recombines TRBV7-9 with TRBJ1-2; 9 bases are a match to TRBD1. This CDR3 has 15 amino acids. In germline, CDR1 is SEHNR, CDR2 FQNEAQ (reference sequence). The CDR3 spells CASSPTGGNADTYTF. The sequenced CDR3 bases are TGTGCCAGCAGCCCCACAGGGGGCAACGCAGATACC. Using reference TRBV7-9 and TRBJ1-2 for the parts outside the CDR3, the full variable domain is DTGVSQNPRHKITKRGQNVTFRCDPISEHNRLYWYRQTLGQGPEFLTYFQNEAQLEKSRLLSDRFSAERPKGSFSTLEIQRTEQGDSAMYLCASSPTGGNADTYTFGSGTRLTVV.

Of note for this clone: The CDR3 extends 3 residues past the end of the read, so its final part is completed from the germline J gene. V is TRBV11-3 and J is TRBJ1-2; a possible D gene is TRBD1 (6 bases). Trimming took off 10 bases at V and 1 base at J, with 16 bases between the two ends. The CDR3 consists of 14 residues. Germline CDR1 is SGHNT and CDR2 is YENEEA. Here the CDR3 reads CATETGRVNYGYTF. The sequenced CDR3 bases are TGTGCCACCGAAACAGGGCGCGTTAACTATGGC. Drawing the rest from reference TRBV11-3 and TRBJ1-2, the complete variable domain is EAGVVQSPRYKIIEKKQPVAFWCNPISGHNTLYWYLQNLGQGPELLIRYENEEAVDDSQLPKDRFSAERLKGVDSTLKIQPAELGDSAVYLCATETGRVNYGYTFGSGTRLTVV.

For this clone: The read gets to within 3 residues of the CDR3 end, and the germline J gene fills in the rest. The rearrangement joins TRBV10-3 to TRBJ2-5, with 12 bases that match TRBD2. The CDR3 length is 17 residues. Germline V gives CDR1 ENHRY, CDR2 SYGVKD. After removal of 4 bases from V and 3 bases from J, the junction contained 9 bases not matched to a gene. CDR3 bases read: TGTGCCATCAGTGCGGCTAGCGGGGGGGCCCCGGAAGAGACC. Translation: CAISAASGGAPEET. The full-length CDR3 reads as CAISAASGGAPEETQYF.

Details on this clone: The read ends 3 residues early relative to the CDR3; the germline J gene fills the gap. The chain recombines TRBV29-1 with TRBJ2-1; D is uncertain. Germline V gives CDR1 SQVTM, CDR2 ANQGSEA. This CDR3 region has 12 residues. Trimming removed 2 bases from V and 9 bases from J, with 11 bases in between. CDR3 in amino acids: CSVESGWSEQFF. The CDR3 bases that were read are TGCAGCGTTGAATCAGGCTGGAGTGAG.

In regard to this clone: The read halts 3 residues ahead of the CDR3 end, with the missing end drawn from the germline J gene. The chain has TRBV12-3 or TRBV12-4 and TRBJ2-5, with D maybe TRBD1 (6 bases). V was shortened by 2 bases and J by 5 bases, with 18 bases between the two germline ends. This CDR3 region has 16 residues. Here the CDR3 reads CASSLSPPGVGETQYF. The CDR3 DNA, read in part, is TGTGCCAGCAGTTTAAGTCCACCAGGGGTCGGCGAGACC.

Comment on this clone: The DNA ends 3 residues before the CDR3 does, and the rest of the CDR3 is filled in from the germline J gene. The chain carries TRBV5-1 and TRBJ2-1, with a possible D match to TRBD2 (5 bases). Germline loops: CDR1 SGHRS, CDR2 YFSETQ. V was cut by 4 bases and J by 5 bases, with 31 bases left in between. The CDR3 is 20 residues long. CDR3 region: CASSPRAGPSNRVINNEQFF. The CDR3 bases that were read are TGCGCCAGCAGCCCGCGCGCGGGCCCATCGAATCGGGTTATAAACAATGAG.

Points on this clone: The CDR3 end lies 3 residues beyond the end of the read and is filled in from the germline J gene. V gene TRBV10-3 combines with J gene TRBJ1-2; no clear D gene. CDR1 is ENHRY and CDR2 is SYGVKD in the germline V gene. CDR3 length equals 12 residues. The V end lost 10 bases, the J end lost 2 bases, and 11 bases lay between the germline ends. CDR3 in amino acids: CATGEKNYGYTF. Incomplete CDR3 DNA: TGTGCCACCGGGGAGAAAAACTATGGC.

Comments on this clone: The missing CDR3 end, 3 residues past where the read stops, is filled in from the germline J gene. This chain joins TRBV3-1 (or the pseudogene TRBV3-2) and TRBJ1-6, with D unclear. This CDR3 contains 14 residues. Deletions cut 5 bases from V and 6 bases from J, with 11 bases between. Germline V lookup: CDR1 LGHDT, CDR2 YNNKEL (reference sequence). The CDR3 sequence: CASSTTFTNSPLHF. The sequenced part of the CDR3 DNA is TGTGCCAGCAGCACTACCTTCACTAATTCACCC.

The part of the CDR3 DNA that was read is TGTGCCAGCAGCTTAGAGGGACAGGGCCGATCGCCC. This encodes CASSLEGQGRSP. The entire CDR3 protein is CASSLEGQGRSPLHF. V usage is TRBV7-6 and J usage is TRBJ1-6; 9 positions agree with TRBD1. The CDR3 extends 3 residues past the end of the read, so its final part is completed from the germline J gene. From germline, CDR1 is SGHVS and CDR2 FNYEAQ. CDR3 length equals 15 residues.

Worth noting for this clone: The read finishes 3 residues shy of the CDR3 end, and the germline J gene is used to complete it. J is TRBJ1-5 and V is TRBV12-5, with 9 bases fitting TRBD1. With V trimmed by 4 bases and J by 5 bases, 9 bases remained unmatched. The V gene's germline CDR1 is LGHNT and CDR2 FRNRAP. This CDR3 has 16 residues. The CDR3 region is CASGWGQGKSHQPQHF. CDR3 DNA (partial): TGTGCTAGTGGTTGGGGACAGGGTAAATCCCATCAGCCC. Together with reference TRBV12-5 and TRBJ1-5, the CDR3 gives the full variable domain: DARVTQTPRHKVTEMGQEVTMRCQPILGHNTVFWYRQTMMQGLELLAYFRNRAPLDDSGMPKDRFSAEMPDATLATLKIQPSEPRDSAVYFCASGWGQGKSHQPQHFGDGTRLSIL.

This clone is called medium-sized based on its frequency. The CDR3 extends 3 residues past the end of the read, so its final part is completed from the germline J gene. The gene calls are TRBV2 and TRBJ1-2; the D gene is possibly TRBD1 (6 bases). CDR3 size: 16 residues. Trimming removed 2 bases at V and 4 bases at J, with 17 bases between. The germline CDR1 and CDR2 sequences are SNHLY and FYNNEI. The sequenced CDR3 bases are TGTGCCAGCAGTGAATACGTTGGGGGCACGGGCTATGGC. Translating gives CASSEYVGGTGYG. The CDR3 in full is CASSEYVGGTGYGYTF.

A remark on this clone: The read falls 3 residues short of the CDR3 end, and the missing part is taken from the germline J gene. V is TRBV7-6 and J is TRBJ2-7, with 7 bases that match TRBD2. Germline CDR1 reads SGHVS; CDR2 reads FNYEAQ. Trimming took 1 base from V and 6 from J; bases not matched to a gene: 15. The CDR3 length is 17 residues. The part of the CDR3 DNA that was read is TGTGCCAGCAGCTTAGGAGTTCGTCCGGGGGGTGCCGGCGAG. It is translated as CASSLGVRPGGAGE. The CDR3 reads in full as CASSLGVRPGGAGEQYF. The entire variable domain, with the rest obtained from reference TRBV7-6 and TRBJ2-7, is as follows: GAGVSQSPRYKVTKRGQDVALRCDPISGHVSLYWYRQALGQGPEFLTYFNYEAQQDKSGLPNDRFSAERPEGSISTLTIQRTEQRDSAMYRCASSLGVRPGGAGEQYFGPGTRLTVT.

This CDR3 reads CASSGGQSSGANVLTF. Incomplete CDR3 DNA: TGCGCCAGCAGCGGGGGACAATCGTCTGGGGCCAACGTC. This chain links TRBV5-1 with TRBJ2-6, with a tentative D call TRBD1 (6 bases). The DNA ends 3 residues before the CDR3 does, and the rest of the CDR3 is filled in from the germline J gene. This CDR3 comprises 16 residues. Germline V gives CDR1 SGHRS, CDR2 YFSETQ. V was cut by 4 bases and J by 1 base, with 12 bases left in between. Using reference TRBV5-1 and TRBJ2-6 for the parts outside the CDR3, the full variable domain is KAGVTQTPRYLIKTRGQQVTLSCSPISGHRSVSWYQQTPGQGLQFLFEYFSETQRNKGNFPGRFSGRQFSNSRSEMNVSTLELGDSALYLCASSGGQSSGANVLTFGAGSRLTVL.

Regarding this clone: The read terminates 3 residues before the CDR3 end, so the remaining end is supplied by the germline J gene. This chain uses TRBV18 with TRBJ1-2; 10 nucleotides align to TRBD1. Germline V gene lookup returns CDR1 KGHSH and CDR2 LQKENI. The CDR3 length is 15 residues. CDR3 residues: CASSPGTGVGDTYTF. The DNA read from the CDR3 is TGTGCCAGCTCACCCGGGACAGGGGTAGGAGATACC.

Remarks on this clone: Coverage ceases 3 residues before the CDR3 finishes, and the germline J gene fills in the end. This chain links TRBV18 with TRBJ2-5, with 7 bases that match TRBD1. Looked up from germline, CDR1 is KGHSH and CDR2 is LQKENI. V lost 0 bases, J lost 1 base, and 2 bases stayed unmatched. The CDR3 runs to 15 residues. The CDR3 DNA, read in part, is TGTGCCAGCTCACCACCTGGGACAGCCCAAGAGACC. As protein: CASSPPGTAQET. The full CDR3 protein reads CASSPPGTAQETQYF.

The sequenced part of the CDR3 DNA is TGTGCCAGCAGCTCTACGTTAGAA. Translated: CASSSTLE. The whole CDR3 sequence reads CASSSTLEAFF. V is TRBV13 and J is TRBJ1-1; D gene ambiguous. Coverage ceases 3 residues before the CDR3 finishes, and the germline J gene fills in the end. The CDR3 spans 11 residues. The V gene's germline CDR1 is PRHDT and CDR2 FYEKMQ (reference sequence).